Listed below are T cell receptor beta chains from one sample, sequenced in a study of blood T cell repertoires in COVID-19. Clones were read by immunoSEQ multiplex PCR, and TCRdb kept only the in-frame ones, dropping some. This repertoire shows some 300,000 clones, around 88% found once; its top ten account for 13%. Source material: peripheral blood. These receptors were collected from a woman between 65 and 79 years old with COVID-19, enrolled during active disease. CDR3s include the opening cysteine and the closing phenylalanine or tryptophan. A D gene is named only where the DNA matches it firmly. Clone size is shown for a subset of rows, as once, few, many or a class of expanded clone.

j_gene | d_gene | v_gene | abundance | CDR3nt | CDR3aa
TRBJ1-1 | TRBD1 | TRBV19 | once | TGTGCCAGTAGTACGCGACAGGGGCTGAACACTGAAGCTTTCTTT | CASSTRQGLNTEAFF
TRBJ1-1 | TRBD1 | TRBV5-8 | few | TGTGCCAGCAGCCGGACAGGGAAGTCTGAAGCTTTCTTT | CASSRTGKSEAFF
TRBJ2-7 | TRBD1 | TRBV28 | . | TGTGCCAGCAATCTACCGGGACAGGGGGCTTACGAGCAGTACTTC | CASNLPGQGAYEQYF
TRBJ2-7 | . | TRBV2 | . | TGTGCCAGCAGGGAGGGCGCGTACGAGCAGTACTTC | CASREGAYEQYF
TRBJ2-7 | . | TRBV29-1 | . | TGCAGCGCCGAAGACGTTGAGACAGGTCAAACCGAGCAGTACTTC | CSAEDVETGQTEQYF
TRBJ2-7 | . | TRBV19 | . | TGTGCCAGTAGTATACCGGCCGGGTCCTACGAGCAGTACTTC | CASSIPAGSYEQYF
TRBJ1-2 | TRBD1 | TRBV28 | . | TGTGCCAGCAGACCTACCCGGGACAGTAAGGGCTACACCTTC | CASRPTRDSKGYTF
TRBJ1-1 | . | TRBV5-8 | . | TGTGCCAGCAGCTTGGGCAGGGACACTGAAGCTTTCTTT | CASSLGRDTEAFF
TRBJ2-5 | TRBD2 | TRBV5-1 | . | TGCGCCAGCAGCCCGGGACTAGCGGGGCTCCAAGAGACCCAGTACTTC | CASSPGLAGLQETQYF
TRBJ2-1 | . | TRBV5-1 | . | TGCGCCAGCAGTTTTGGGGGAGGCTCCTACAATGAGCAGTTCTTC | CASSFGGGSYNEQFF
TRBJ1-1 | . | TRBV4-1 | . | TGCGCCAGCAGCCAAGTCAGGAGGCACACTGAAGCTTTCTTT | CASSQVRRHTEAFF
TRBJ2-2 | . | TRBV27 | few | TGTGCCAGCAGTACTTGGACAGACACCGGGGAGCTGTTTTTT | CASSTWTDTGELFF
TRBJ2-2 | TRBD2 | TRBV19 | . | TGTGCCAGCAAGGGACTAGCGGGGAGTTATACCGGGGAGCTGTTTTTT | CASKGLAGSYTGELFF
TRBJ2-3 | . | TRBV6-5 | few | TGTGCCAGCAGTTACTCGGCGGCGGATACGCAGTATTTT | CASSYSAADTQYF
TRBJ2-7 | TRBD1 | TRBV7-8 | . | TGTGCCAGCAGCCCCCGGGACAGGGTAAACGAGCAGTACTTC | CASSPRDRVNEQYF